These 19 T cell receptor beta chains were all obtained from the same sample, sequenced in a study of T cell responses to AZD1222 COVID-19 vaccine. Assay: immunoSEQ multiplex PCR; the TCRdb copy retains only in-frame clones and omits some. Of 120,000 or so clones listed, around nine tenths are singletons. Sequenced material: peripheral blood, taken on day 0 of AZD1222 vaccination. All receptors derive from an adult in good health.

The chain's CDR3 is CASSTTSNTEAFF. CDR3 nucleotide sequence: TGTGCCAGTAGCACAACATCAAACACTGAAGCTTTCTTT. The chain recombines TRBV19 with TRBJ1-1; D is undetermined. The germline gives CDR1 LNHDA, CDR2 SQIVND (reference sequence). V shed 6 bases and J shed 2 bases, with 10 bases lying between them. The CDR3 loop spans 13 amino acids.

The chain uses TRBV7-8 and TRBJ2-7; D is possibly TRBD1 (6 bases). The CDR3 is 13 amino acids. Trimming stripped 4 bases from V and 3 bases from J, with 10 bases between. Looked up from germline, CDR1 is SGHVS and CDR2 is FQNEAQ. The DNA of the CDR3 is TGTGCCAGCAGCTCGCTCAGGGGCTACGAGCAGTACTTC. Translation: CASSSLRGYEQYF.

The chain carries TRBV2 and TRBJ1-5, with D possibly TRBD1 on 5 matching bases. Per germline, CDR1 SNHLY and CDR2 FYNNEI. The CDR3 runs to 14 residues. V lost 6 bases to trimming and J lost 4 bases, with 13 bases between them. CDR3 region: CASSPGGANQPQHF. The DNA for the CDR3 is TGTGCCAGCAGCCCCGGAGGGGCGAATCAGCCCCAGCATTTT.

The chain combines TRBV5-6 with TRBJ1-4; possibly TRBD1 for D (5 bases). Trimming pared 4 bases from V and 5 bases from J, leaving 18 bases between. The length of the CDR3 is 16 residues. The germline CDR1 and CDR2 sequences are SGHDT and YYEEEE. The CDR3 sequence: CASSPRWGDSNEKLFF. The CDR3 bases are TGTGCCAGCAGCCCAAGGTGGGGGGATTCGAATGAAAAACTGTTTTTT.

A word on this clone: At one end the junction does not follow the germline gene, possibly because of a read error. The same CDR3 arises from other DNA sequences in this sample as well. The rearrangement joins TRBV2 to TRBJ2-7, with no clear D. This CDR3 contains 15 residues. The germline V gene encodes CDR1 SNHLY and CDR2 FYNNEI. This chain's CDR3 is CASSLSVAAAYEQYF. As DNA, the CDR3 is TGCGCCAGCAGTCTGAGTGTGGCAGCTGCCTACGAGCAGTACTTC.

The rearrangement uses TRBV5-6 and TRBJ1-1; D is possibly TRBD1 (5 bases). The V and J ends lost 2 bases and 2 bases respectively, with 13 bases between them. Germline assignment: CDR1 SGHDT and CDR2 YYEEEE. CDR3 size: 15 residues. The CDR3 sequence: CASSFSGKVNTEAFF. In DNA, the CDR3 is TGTGCCAGCAGCTTTTCAGGGAAGGTCAACACTGAAGCTTTCTTT.

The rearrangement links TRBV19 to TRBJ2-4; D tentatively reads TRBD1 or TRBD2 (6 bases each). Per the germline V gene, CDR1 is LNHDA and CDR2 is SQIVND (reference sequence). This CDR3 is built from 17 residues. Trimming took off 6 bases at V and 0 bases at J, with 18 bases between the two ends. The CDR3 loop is CASSSWGAVEAKNIQYF. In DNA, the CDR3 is TGTGCCAGTAGCTCCTGGGGGGCGGTCGAAGCCAAAAACATTCAGTACTTC.

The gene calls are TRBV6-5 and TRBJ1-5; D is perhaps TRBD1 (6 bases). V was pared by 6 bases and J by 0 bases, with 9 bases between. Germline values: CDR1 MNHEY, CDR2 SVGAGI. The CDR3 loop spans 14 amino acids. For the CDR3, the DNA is TGTGCCAGCAGCGGACAGTATAGCAATCAGCCCCAGCATTTT. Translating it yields CASSGQYSNQPQHF.

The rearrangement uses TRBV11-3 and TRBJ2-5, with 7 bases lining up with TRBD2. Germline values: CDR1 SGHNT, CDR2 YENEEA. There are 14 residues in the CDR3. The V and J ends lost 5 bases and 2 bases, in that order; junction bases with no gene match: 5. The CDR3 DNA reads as TGTGCCAGCAGCCGGGGGGACGGTCAAGAGACCCAGTACTTC. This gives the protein CASSRGDGQETQYF.

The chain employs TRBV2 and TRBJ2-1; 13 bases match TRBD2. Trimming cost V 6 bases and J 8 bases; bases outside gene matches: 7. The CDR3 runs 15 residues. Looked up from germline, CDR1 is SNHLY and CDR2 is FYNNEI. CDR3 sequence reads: CASSYGTSGTDEQFF. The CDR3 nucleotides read TGTGCCAGCAGCTACGGGACTAGCGGGACAGATGAGCAGTTCTTC.

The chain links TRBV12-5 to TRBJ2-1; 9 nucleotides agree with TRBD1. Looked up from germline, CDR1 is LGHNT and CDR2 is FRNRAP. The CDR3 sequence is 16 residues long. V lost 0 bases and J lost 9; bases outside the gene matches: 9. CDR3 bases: TGTGCTAGTGGTTTGGTACTAACAGGGGGCTCGGGTGAGCAGTTCTTC. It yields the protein CASGLVLTGGSGEQFF.

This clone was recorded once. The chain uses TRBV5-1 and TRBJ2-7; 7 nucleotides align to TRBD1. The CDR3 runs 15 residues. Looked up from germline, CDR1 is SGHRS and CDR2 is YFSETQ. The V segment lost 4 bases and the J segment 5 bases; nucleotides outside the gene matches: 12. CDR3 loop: CASSLTPDRDNEQYF. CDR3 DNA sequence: TGCGCCAGCAGCCTAACCCCAGACAGGGATAACGAGCAGTACTTC.

The CDR3: CSVLPGQGTEKLFF. The DNA for the CDR3 is TGCAGCGTTCTACCGGGACAGGGAACAGAAAAACTGTTTTTT. V and J are TRBV29-1 and TRBJ1-4, with 9 positions matching TRBD1. Germline V CDR1 and CDR2: SQVTM, ANQGSEA. V gave up 5 bases and J gave up 8 bases; unmatched junction bases: 9. CDR3 length: 14 residues.

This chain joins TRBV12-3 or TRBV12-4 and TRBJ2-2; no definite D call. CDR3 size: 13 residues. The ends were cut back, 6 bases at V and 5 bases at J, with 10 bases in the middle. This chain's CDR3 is CASRTLGTGELFF. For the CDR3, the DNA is TGTGCCAGCAGGACCCTCGGTACCGGGGAGCTGTTTTTT.

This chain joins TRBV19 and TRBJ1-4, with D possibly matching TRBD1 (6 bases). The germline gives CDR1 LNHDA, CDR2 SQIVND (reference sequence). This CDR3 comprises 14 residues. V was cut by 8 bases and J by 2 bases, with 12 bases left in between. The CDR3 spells CASHRERTNEKLFF. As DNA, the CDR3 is TGTGCCAGTCACAGGGAAAGGACTAATGAAAAACTGTTTTTT.

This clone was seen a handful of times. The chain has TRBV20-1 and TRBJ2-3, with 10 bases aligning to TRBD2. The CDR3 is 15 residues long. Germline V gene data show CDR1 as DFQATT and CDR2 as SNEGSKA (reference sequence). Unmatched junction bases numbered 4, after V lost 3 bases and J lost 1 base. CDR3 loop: CSASTAGGRTDTQYF. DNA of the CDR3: TGCAGTGCTAGTACAGCGGGGGGGCGCACAGATACGCAGTATTTT.

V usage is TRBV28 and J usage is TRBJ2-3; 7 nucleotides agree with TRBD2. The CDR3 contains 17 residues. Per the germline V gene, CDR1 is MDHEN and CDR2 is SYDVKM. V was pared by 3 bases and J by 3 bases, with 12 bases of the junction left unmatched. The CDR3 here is CASSFVGRGFTTDTQYF. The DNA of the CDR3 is TGTGCCAGCAGTTTTGTGGGGCGGGGGTTTACTACAGATACGCAGTATTTT.

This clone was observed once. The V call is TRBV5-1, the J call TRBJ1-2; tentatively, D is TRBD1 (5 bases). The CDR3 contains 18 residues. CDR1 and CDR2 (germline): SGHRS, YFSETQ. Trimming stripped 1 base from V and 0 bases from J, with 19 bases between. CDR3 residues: CASSLSEGGGASNYGYTF. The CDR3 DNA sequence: TGCGCCAGCAGCTTGTCTGAGGGTGGGGGAGCATCTAACTATGGCTACACCTTC.

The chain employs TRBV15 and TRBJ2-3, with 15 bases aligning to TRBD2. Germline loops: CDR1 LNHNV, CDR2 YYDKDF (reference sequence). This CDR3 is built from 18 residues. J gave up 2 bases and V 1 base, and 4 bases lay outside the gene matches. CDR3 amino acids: CATSRGTSGRASTDTQYF. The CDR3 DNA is TGTGCCACCAGCAGAGGGACTAGCGGGAGGGCCTCCACAGATACGCAGTATTTT. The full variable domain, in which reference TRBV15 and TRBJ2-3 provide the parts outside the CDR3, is DAMVIQNPRYQVTQFGKPVTLSCSQTLNHNVMYWYQQKSSQAPKLLFHYYDKDFNNEADTPDNFQSRRPNTSFCFLDIRSPGLGDTAMYLCATSRGTSGRASTDTQYFGPGTRLTVL.